Listed here are 28 T cell receptor beta chains from one sample, sequenced in a study of T cells in Graves' hyperthyroidism and ophthalmopathy. RNA transcripts gave rise to amplified TCR beta CDR3 regions. TCR CDR3 underwent first-round RT-PCR with the HTBI primer set. TCRdb reprocessed the multiplex PCR reads with MiXCR, giving one entry per CDR3 protein. The sample holds over 300,000 distinct CDR3 sequences, approximately 15% seen once. Sample: blood. These receptors were obtained from a woman aged 60-75 years with Graves' hyperthyroidism.

This clonotype appeared many times. The chain combines TRBV12-3 or TRBV12-4 with TRBJ2-5, with D tentatively TRBD2 (6 bases). The V end was cut by 5 bases, the J end by 5 bases, with 18 bases between. The CDR3 extends over 15 amino acids. The CDR3 here is CASSPTRERSETQYF. Here the CDR3 DNA reads TGTGCCAGCAGTCCAACTCGGGAGAGGAGTGAGACCCAGTACTTC.

This clonotype occurred many times. This rearrangement joins TRBV19 to TRBJ1-1; TRBD1 is a possible D gene (5 bases). Trimming left V 5 bases short and J 2 bases short, with 15 bases between. The CDR3 totals 15 residues. Germline V gene sequence: CDR1 LNHDA, CDR2 SQIVND (reference sequence). The CDR3 DNA follows: TGTGCCAGTAGTGTTTCGGCGACAGCCAACACTGAAGCTTTCTTT. Residues: CASSVSATANTEAFF.

This clonotype was counted at least ten times. The chain links TRBV7-9 to TRBJ2-7, with no clear D. The germline CDR1 and CDR2 sequences are SEHNR and FQNEAQ (reference sequence). This CDR3 region has 12 residues. The germline V and J ends were trimmed by 2 bases and 5 bases, with 7 bases remaining between them. CDR3 nucleotides: TGTGCCAGCAGCTTAATAACTGACGAGCAGTACTTC. Protein sequence: CASSLITDEQYF.

This clonotype was found many times. The chain recombines TRBV6-5 with TRBJ1-1, with unresolved D. Germline V CDR1 and CDR2: MNHEY, SVGAGI. V dropped 2 bases and J dropped 4 bases, with 8 bases sitting between them. The CDR3 length is 13 residues. The CDR3 is CASSYGQTTEAFF. CDR3 coding DNA: TGTGCCAGCAGTTACGGCCAGACCACTGAAGCTTTCTTT.

This clonotype was counted ten times or more. The V gene is TRBV12-3 or TRBV12-4, the J gene TRBJ2-1, with 12 positions matching TRBD2. Trimming at V came to 8 bases and at J to 7 bases, leaving 3 bases not matched to a gene. This CDR3 spans 13 amino acids. CDR3 loop: CASGTSGRNEQFF. The CDR3 region has the DNA TGTGCCAGCGGGACTAGCGGGCGGAATGAGCAGTTCTTC.

This clonotype appeared many times. The chain combines TRBV18 with TRBJ1-1; D is unclear. The CDR3 consists of 13 residues. Germline V gene sequence: CDR1 KGHSH, CDR2 LQKENI. Between the trimmed V and J ends, which lost 4 bases and 2 bases, there was a span of 8 bases. CDR3 sequence: CASSRFQNTEAFF. CDR3 bases: TGTGCCAGCTCACGATTCCAAAACACTGAAGCTTTCTTT. Full variable domain (rest looked up from reference TRBV18 and TRBJ1-1): NAGVMQNPRHLVRRRGQEARLRCSPMKGHSHVYWYRQLPEEGLKFMVYLQKENIIDESGMPKERFSAEFPKEGPSILRIQQVVRGDSAAYFCASSRFQNTEAFFGQGTRLTVV.

This clonotype was detected ten times or more. J is TRBJ2-5 and V is TRBV12-3 or TRBV12-4, with D possibly being TRBD2 (6 bases). The CDR3 length is 15 residues. The ends were cut back, 6 bases at V and 4 bases at J, with 18 bases in the middle. DNA for the CDR3: TGTGCCAGCAGAAGGAGGGGACCCCACCCAGAGACCCAGTACTTC. As protein: CASRRRGPHPETQYF.

The chain uses TRBV27 and TRBJ2-7, with D perhaps being TRBD1 or TRBD2 (5 bases each). The J call may be wrong; the DNA end is better matched by TRBJ2-1. CDR3 length: 14 amino acids. The germline V gene encodes CDR1 MNHEY and CDR2 SMNVEV (reference sequence). The CDR3 is CASSRAGGRHEQFF. As DNA, the CDR3 is TGTGCCAGCAGCAGGGCAGGAGGTCGCCACGAGCAGTTCTTC.

This clonotype was detected many times. V gene TRBV2 combines with J gene TRBJ1-2; 9 bases map to TRBD1. Germline lookup yields CDR1 SNHLY and CDR2 FYNNEI. The CDR3 length is 14 residues. J was trimmed by 6 bases and V by 5 bases; bases with no gene match: 7. CDR3 loop: CASSPRTGGDGYTF. CDR3 bases: TGTGCCAGCAGTCCACGAACAGGGGGCGATGGCTACACCTTC.

The gene calls are TRBV6-4 and TRBJ2-7, with a tentative D call TRBD1 (5 bases). Germline CDR1 and CDR2: MRHNA and SNTAGT. The CDR3 has 16 residues. V lost 3 bases, J lost 2 bases, and 17 bases lay in between. The CDR3 region is CASSEGARSTPYEQYF. CDR3 nucleotide sequence: TGTGCCAGCAGTGAAGGGGCCAGAAGTACCCCCTACGAGCAGTACTTC.

A remark on this clonotype: A much larger clonotype is one base distant, so this may be a read error. J is TRBJ2-1 and V is TRBV11-3; TRBD2 agrees at 8 bases. CDR1 is SGHNT and CDR2 is YENEEA in the germline V gene. CDR3 length equals 14 residues. V was clipped by 8 bases and J by 9 bases; unmatched bases: 12. The CDR3 nucleotides read TGTGCCAGCGGCCCGCTGGACGGGGGGGTTGAGCAGTTCTTC. Translation gives CASGPLDGGVEQFF. Drawing the rest from reference TRBV11-3 and TRBJ2-1, the complete variable domain is EAGVVQSPRYKIIEKKQPVAFWCNPISGHNTLYWYLQNLGQGPELLIRYENEEAVDDSQLPKDRFSAERLKGVDSTLKIQPAELGDSAVYLCASGPLDGGVEQFFGPGTRLTVL.

This clonotype was recorded many times. The rearrangement links TRBV12-3 or TRBV12-4 to TRBJ2-1; D ambiguous. This CDR3 region has 13 residues. V was clipped by 7 bases and J by 7 bases, with 14 bases between them. The CDR3, as DNA: TGTGCCAGCAATTTCGTTGGGTGGAATGAGCAGTTCTTC. Amino acids: CASNFVGWNEQFF.

This clonotype was picked up a small number of times. Written as DNA, the CDR3 is TGTGCCAGTAACCCGCTAGGTCAGGGACGCCTAATGCCTGAGCAGTTCTTC. Protein: CASNPLGQGRLMPEQFF. V gene TRBV19 combines with J gene TRBJ2-1; D may correspond to TRBD1 or TRBD2 (5 bases each). The V end lost 7 bases, the J end lost 9 bases, and 28 bases lay between the germline ends. The CDR3 is 17 residues long. The germline CDR1 and CDR2 sequences are LNHDA and SQIVND (reference sequence).

As regards this clonotype: Being one base from a much bigger clone, this may be a read error. The chain carries TRBV12-3 or TRBV12-4 and TRBJ1-2; 10 bases are shared with TRBD1. CDR3 length: 13 amino acids. With 5 bases clipped from V and 12 bases from J, the junction kept 9 bases outside the gene matches. In DNA form, the CDR3 reads TGTGCCAGCAGTAGACAGGGGGCTGACGGCCACACCTTC. It encodes CASSRQGADGHTF.

The chain links TRBV6-1 to TRBJ2-7; 7 nucleotides agree with TRBD1. CDR1 is MNHNS, CDR2 SASEGT, per germline. This CDR3 spans 14 amino acids. J gave up 2 bases and V 4 bases, and 5 bases lay outside the gene matches. CDR3 nucleotide sequence: TGTGCCAGCAGTGCACTGGGACAGACCTACGAGCAGTACTTC. It specifies CASSALGQTYEQYF.

This chain joins TRBV20-1 and TRBJ2-2, with D possibly TRBD2 on 6 matching bases. CDR1 and CDR2 from the germline V gene are DFQATT and SNEGSKA (reference sequence). The ends were cut back, 5 bases at V and 2 bases at J, with 12 bases in the middle. The length of the CDR3 is 14 residues. CDR3 amino acids: CSAYRDFNTGELFF. The CDR3 DNA follows: TGCAGTGCTTACCGGGACTTTAACACCGGGGAGCTGTTTTTT.

This clonotype appeared a few times. This chain uses TRBV7-9 with TRBJ2-5; D not resolved. This CDR3 contains 14 residues. CDR1 and CDR2 (germline): SEHNR, FQNEAQ (reference sequence). Trimming stripped 8 bases from V and 0 bases from J, with 13 bases between. The CDR3 protein is CASGRMGYQETQYF. The DNA for the CDR3 is TGTGCCAGCGGGCGAATGGGTTACCAAGAGACCCAGTACTTC.

This clonotype has a count of ten or more. V usage is TRBV2 and J usage is TRBJ1-1, with no clear D. V was shortened by 0 bases and J by 5 bases, with 10 bases between the two germline ends. Germline V gene sequence: CDR1 SNHLY, CDR2 FYNNEI. The CDR3 loop spans 14 amino acids. The CDR3 here is CASSEAHGGTEAFF. In DNA, the CDR3 is TGTGCCAGCAGTGAAGCCCACGGAGGGACTGAAGCTTTCTTT.

The V gene is TRBV19, the J gene TRBJ2-2, with no clear D. V was trimmed by 2 bases and J by 8 bases, leaving 12 bases between them. This CDR3 region has 14 residues. The germline V gene has CDR1 LNHDA and CDR2 SQIVND (reference sequence). The DNA of the CDR3 is TGTGCCAGTAGTATACGTGTTCCGTTTGGGGAGCTGTTTTTT. Translation gives CASSIRVPFGELFF.

This clonotype was seen at least ten times. This chain uses TRBV6-5 with TRBJ1-2; D not resolved. Germline CDR1 and CDR2: MNHEY and SVGAGI. This CDR3 spans 13 amino acids. Trimming took 2 bases from V and 5 from J, leaving 9 bases between them. CDR3 in DNA: TGTGCCAGCAGTTACGCGGACGGATATGGCTACACCTTC. Translating it yields CASSYADGYGYTF.

This clonotype was detected ten times or more. This chain joins TRBV2 and TRBJ1-2, with 11 positions matching TRBD1. The CDR3 length is 14 residues. Germline CDR1 SNHLY, CDR2 FYNNEI. After removal of 5 bases from V and 5 bases from J, the junction contained 4 bases not matched to a gene. The CDR3 loop is CASSSGQGVYGYTF. The CDR3 coding sequence is TGTGCCAGCAGTTCGGGACAGGGGGTTTATGGCTACACCTTC.

In this sample, this clonotype turned up many times. This chain joins TRBV2 and TRBJ2-1; no reliable D call. The germline V and J ends were trimmed by 6 bases and 5 bases, with 20 bases remaining between them. There are 16 residues in the CDR3. Germline CDR1 and CDR2: SNHLY and FYNNEI. The CDR3 DNA is TGTGCCAGCAGCGAGTTAGCTACGATACAAAACAATGAGCAGTTCTTC. Encoded protein: CASSELATIQNNEQFF.

CDR3 sequence (DNA): TGTGCCAGTAGTCTTCTTAGGAGCGGAGGGGGATCTAGCACAGATACGCAGTATTTT. It translates to CASSLLRSGGGSSTDTQYF. The chain joins TRBV19 to TRBJ2-3; D is possibly TRBD1 or TRBD2 (6 bases each). Germline V gene data show CDR1 as LNHDA and CDR2 as SQIVND (reference sequence). The V end was cut by 5 bases, the J end by 0 bases, with 24 bases between. The CDR3 totals 19 residues.

This clonotype was seen repeatedly, ten times or more. V and J are TRBV30 and TRBJ2-1; 8 bases map to TRBD2. Germline V gives CDR1 GTSNPN, CDR2 SVGIG (reference sequence). The CDR3 is made up of 15 amino acids. V dropped 5 bases and J dropped 4; count of bases not matched to a gene: 10. CDR3 sequence (DNA): TGTGCCTGGGGTCGGGGGGGAGGACCTTACAATGAGCAGTTCTTC. This sequence encodes CAWGRGGGPYNEQFF.

The chain is built from TRBV5-1 and TRBJ2-2; D gene uncertain. The germline V gene has CDR1 SGHRS and CDR2 YFSETQ. The CDR3 totals 14 residues. Trimming took 4 bases from V and 4 from J, leaving 11 bases between them. CDR3 DNA: TGCGCCAGCAGCGCCAGCCCTAGCACCGGGGAGCTGTTTTTT. It translates to CASSASPSTGELFF.

This clonotype was recorded many times. This rearrangement joins TRBV20-1 to TRBJ2-1; 11 bases are shared with TRBD1. This CDR3 is built from 15 residues. Germline V lookup: CDR1 DFQATT, CDR2 SNEGSKA (reference sequence). V shed 2 bases, J shed 7 bases, and the junction held 7 bases outside the gene matches. The CDR3 protein is CSARPGTGGGNEQFF. CDR3 DNA: TGCAGTGCTAGACCCGGGACAGGGGGGGGAAATGAGCAGTTCTTC.

A word on this clonotype: A much larger clone sits a single nucleotide away, making a read error possible. This rearrangement joins TRBV19 to TRBJ1-2, with TRBD1 matching over 9 bases. Germline V CDR1 and CDR2: LNHDA, SQIVND (reference sequence). This CDR3 is 15 amino acids long. The CDR3 sequence: CASRLDRDRDYSYTF. The CDR3 DNA is TGTGCCAGTAGACTAGACCGGGACAGGGACTATAGCTACACCTTC. The variable domain in full, completed from reference TRBV19 and TRBJ1-2, reads DGGITQSPKYLFRKEGQNVTLSCEQNLNHDAMYWYRQDPGQGLRLIYYSQIVNDFQKGDIAEGYSVSREKKESFPLTVTSAQKNPTAFYLCASRLDRDRDYSYTFGSGTRLTVV.

This clonotype has more than one count but fewer than ten. The chain employs TRBV9 and TRBJ1-3, with D unclear. Germline V gives CDR1 SGDLS, CDR2 YYNGEE. CDR3 size: 16 residues. V lost 0 bases and J lost 3, with 13 bases in between. The CDR3 protein is CASSVGGGKNGNTIYF. In DNA form, the CDR3 reads TGTGCCAGCAGCGTAGGCGGTGGCAAGAATGGAAACACCATATATTTT. Together with reference TRBV9 and TRBJ1-3, the CDR3 gives the full variable domain: DSGVTQTPKHLITATGQRVTLRCSPRSGDLSVYWYQQSLDQGLQFLIQYYNGEERAKGNILERFSAQQFPDLHSELNLSSLELGDSALYFCASSVGGGKNGNTIYFGEGSWLTVV.